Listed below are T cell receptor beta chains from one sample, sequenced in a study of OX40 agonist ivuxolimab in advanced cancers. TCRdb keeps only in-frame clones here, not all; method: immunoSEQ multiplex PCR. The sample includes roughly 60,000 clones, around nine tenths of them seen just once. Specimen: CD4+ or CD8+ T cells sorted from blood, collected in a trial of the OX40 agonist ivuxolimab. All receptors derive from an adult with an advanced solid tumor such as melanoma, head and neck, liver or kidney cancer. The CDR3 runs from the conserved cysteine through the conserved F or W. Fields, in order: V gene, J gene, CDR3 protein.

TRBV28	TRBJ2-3	CASSLTSADTQYF
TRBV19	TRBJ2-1	CASSIWGRSSYNEQFF
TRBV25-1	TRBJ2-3	CASSIALWDTQYF
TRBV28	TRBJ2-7	CASRDTYEQYF
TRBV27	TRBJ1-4	CASSFGEKLFF
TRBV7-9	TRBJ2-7	CASSLQDSEQYF
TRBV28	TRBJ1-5	CASSEEVGQGGEPQHF
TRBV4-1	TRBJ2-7	CASSHPLSGGPPYEQYF
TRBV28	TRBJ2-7	CASGVTSSYEQYF
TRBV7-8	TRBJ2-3	CASSLAGRTSGSTDTQYF
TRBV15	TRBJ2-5	CATSRTSGQETQYF
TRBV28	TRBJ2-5	CASRHLAGKETQYF
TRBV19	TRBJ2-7	CASSPGYEQYF
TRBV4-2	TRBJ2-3	CASSQVSVDPGDTQYF
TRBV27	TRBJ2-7	CASSLGLTYEQYF
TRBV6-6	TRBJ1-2	CASSYSTGNGYTF
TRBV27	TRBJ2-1	CASSLEAYNEQFF
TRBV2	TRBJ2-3	CATWEGPTDTQYF
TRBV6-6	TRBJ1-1	CASSPHLPEAFF
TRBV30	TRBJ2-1	CAWKSMDPYNEQFF
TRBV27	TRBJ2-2	CASKSSGGDTGELFF
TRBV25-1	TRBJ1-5	CASHRLGQPQHF
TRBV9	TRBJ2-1	CASSTGGTSGRLGRDNEQFF
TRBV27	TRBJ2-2	CASNAGELFF
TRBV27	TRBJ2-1	CATWASGSSSYYNEQFF
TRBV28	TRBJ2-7	CASSPGQSPYEQYF
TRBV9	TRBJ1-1	CASSPGDRGSTNTEAFF
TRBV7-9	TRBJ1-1	CASSFLGPNTEAFF
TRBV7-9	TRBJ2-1	CASSSSGRFNEQFF
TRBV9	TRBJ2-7	CASSAGTVPYEQYF
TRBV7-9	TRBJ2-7	CASSLAGQGTYEQYF
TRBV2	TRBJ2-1	CASRGDYPNDNEQFF
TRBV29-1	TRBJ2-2	CSVSFTGELFF
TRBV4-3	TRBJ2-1	CASSLGQGTLQFF
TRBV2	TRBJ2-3	CARKDSSTDTQYF
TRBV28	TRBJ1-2	CASSFAPGDHGYTF
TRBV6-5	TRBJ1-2	CASRGQGVNYGYTF
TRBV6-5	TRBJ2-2	CARDQWTQNTGELFF
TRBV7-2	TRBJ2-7	CASSGDRSYEQYF
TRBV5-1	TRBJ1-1	CASSWTLGDTEAFF
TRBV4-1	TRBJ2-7	CASSLVYSSYEQYF
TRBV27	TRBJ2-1	CASSFDSMSSYNEQFF
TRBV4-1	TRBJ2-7	CASSQDYLGTGAYEQYF
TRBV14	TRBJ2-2	CASRGGANTGELFF
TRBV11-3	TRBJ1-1	CASSYRTGAGTEAFF